This TCR beta chain is from a study of regulatory T cells in long-lasting Graves disease (dated by TCRdb to 2020 to 2022). In terms of the full investigation: In the newly diagnosed Graves' disease group, patients had been taking antithyroid drugs for less than 3 months. A total of around 35 samples underwent TCR sequencing: approximately 13 from persistent and about 20 from newly diagnosed Graves' disease patients. Patients with persistent Graves' disease were compared with patients with newly diagnosed Graves' disease using TCR sequencing and RNA sequencing of peripheral blood. The study took place in China and was registered as a clinical trial. Broader findings and caveats from the paper: Persistent patients shared more public clonotypes among themselves (around 3,000) than newly diagnosed patients did (roughly 910). Only peripheral blood was studied, because thyroid tissue, the primary lesion, was inaccessible. Sequencing and analysis were limited to the TCR beta chain. Lower TCR Shannon entropy and fewer highly expanded clones were observed in persistent Graves' disease patients than in newly diagnosed patients, which suggested clonal expansion. The small sample size was acknowledged by the authors as a limitation that may reduce accuracy. Persistent disease showed preferential use of TRBV28, TRBJ1-2 and TRBJ2-5, whereas newly diagnosed disease favored TRBV20-1 and TRBJ2-1.

This clonotype was found many times. What this receptor recognizes is not known. No much larger clone exists at a distance of one base, and base qualities are not known. What the time point label conveys for this sample: newly diagnosed GD, antithyroid drugs for less than 3 months. RNA was extracted from PBMCs in TRIzol for both TCR sequencing and RNA sequencing. The diagnosis of Graves' disease followed American Thyroid Association guidelines. Patients for the study were recruited at an endocrinology department in Xi'an, China. From each patient, around 9.3 milliliters of peripheral blood was collected into an EDTA anticoagulant tube. Ficoll Paque Plus density gradient separation was used to isolate PBMCs, and no additional T cell sorting was done. An Agilent 2100 Bioanalyzer and agarose gel were used to check RNA quality, and a NanoDrop 2000 was used to measure RNA concentration. Receptors were amplified or captured by multiplex PCR. Instrument on record: Illumina HiSeq 4000. To build TCR beta libraries, CDR3 regions were amplified by Arm-PCR using iRepertoire HTBI primers. Before sequencing, the PCR products went through gel purification. The authors' pipeline ran thus. Gene usage analysis of CDR3 amino acid clonotypes used the approximately 62 TRBV and about 15 TRBJ segments found across samples. Filtered high-quality paired reads were merged into contigs using COPE and FqMerger. BLAST was used to align contigs to the IMGT TRBV, TRBD and TRBJ reference genes, and CDR3 was defined following IMGT. Highly expanded clones were defined as clonotypes with a frequency above 0.1%. Shannon entropy served as the measure of repertoire diversity, while the Gini coefficient captured V-J evenness. A clonotype found in more than one individual was treated as public. The public sequencing data were trimmed at Q25 with fastp and processed into clonotypes with MiXCR by TCRdb, which kept only in-frame beta chains. Each CDR3 protein gets just one entry, which takes the most common genes and DNA from the rows behind it. The V and J calls, along with clone size, are taken from TCRdb and not from the paper's own processing. The sample data list hundreds of thousands of distinct CDR3 sequences, and less than 20% of these were observed just once. The ten largest clonotypes hold more than 15% of the sample.

The CDR3 numbers 15 residues from cysteine through phenylalanine. Only the CDR3 DNA is retained, 45 bases long and in frame from the first base. After removal of 8 bases from V and 5 bases from J, the junction retains 11 bases not matched to a gene. According to the germline V gene, CDR1 reads SNHLY and CDR2 reads FYNNEI. This same sample was also taken into another study, of T cells in Graves' hyperthyroidism and ophthalmopathy. Drawing on the second study: Stable Graves' hyperthyroidism was defined as no progression to ophthalmopathy during 18 months of follow-up. The hyperthyroidism patients were between 18 and 65 years old and newly diagnosed, with a disease duration of less than 2 months. Exclusion was applied to patients with uncontrolled infections, other autoimmune diseases, pregnancy or lactation. Clinical symptoms, serum thyroxine and TRAb, thyroid ultrasound, and orbital computed tomography formed the basis for the diagnoses. For the first round of RT-PCR on the TCR CDR3, the HTBI primer set was used together with the Qiagen OneStep RT-PCR kit. Blood samples also contained most of the expanded thyroid clonotypes (frequency above 0.001), which suggests that blood repertoires may reflect thyroid immune responses. A model built on a 13 V-J signature distinguished ophthalmopathy from stable hyperthyroidism, reaching 85% to 90% sensitivity and about 81% specificity in cross-validation and 80%/75% in testing. In validation, the model predicted progression to ophthalmopathy with approximately 71% sensitivity and about 72% specificity, a median of about 6 months before onset. TCR V-J signatures able to tell the groups apart were searched for in a discovery cohort of 100 or so patients, of whom under 45 had Graves' ophthalmopathy and roughly 59 had stable Graves' hyperthyroidism. An independent validation cohort of under 20 hyperthyroidism patients and about 16 patients who later progressed to ophthalmopathy tested prospective prediction of ophthalmopathy. The 100 discovery patients were randomly split 7:3 into training and test sets. In more than 5 Graves' hyperthyroidism patients, the study also compared T-cell repertoires from thyroid tissue with T-cell repertoires from blood. After blood sampling, hyperthyroidism patients were treated with methimazole at a starting dose of 30 mg daily, and ophthalmopathy patients were treated with high-dose intravenous methylprednisolone. A second multiplex PCR round built the libraries, followed by size selection and purification. The libraries were sequenced on an Illumina HiSeq2000 using paired-end 100 bp reads. SOAPnuke was used to process the raw data, with reads discarded if the reads contained adapters or uncalled bases, had a mean Phred below 15, or lacked an exact constant-primer or identifier match. High-quality paired reads were merged using COPE v1.2.5, and each unique nucleotide sequence was defined as a clonotype. Clonotypes were aligned to IMGT TRBV, TRBD and TRBJ reference segments using MiTCR v1.1. The analysis was restricted to V-J combinations with a frequency above 0.0001, which together covered 99.2% of the repertoires. The TCS score was defined as F50 (clonal expansion) divided by E x V (chaos), with BLOSUM62-based TCRdist calculated between CDR3 peptides within each V-J. Welch's t-statistics and random forest reduced some 510 V-J features to some 14, which were used in a naive Bayes classifier (R e1071). Sample size was not statistically predetermined, and investigators were not blinded to group allocation. TCR Vbeta CDR3 sequencing of 120 to 150 peripheral blood samples (over 40 ophthalmopathy, about 80 hyperthyroidism and roughly 17 progressor patients) is reported in the paper.

Sequencing used peripheral blood mononuclear cells (PBMCs), obtained at new diagnosis, from a patient treated with antithyroid drugs. This chain is built from TRBV2 and TRBJ2-2, with 7 central nucleotides matching TRBD2. The clonotype was recovered from a young woman with Graves disease. Donor details come from another sample of the same person, matched by shared clones. The DNA sequence is TGTGCCAGCGTCCGATGGGGGGGTAGTACCGGGGAGCTGTTTTTT. This sequence encodes CASVRWGGSTGELFF.